This T cell receptor beta chain was profiled in a study of shared clonotypes between healthy human individuals. Trimming stripped 5 bases from V and 0 bases from J, with 21 bases between. CDR3 length equals 18 residues. Germline assignment: CDR1 SGHRS and CDR2 YFSETQ. The sample holds a few counts of this clone. Assay execution took place at the deep level. The genomic DNA of each subset was split evenly across several immunoSEQ plates. Sequencing used immunoSEQ multiplex PCR; TCRdb keeps in-frame clones, though not all of them. The sample records some 470,000 clones, about 79% being singletons. The chain combines TRBV5-1 with TRBJ1-3; no firm D call. Sequencing input: PBMCs. This clonotype was obtained from a woman in her 40s in good health. Some clones in this sample may be carry-over from other donors' samples. DNA of the CDR3: TGCGCCAGCAGGCTATACCCTAGAGGACGGTACTCTGGAAACACCATATATTTT. Translated, it gives CASRLYPRGRYSGNTIYF.